What follows is one T cell receptor beta chain and its context. In the authors' methods: For nucleated cells, counts were estimated from reference gene primer amplification. Data came from immunoSEQ multiplex PCR; TCRdb stores just in-frame clones and leaves some out. From that table come the V and J calls and clone size; the DNA was used to work out D and trimming. This sample has tens of thousands of clones, with 88% found just once. This sample stems from a study of blood T cell repertoires in COVID-19. Study information: Italy, Spain and the United States were the sources of the convalescent and acute COVID-19 samples. PBMCs, B-cell-depleted T cells, or T cells were the source of the cDNA or gDNA that made up the material.

The sequence was collected from a human donor in a cohort sampled during active COVID-19. The sequenced material came from peripheral blood.

CDR3 in amino acids: CASSRTGGGRELFF. DNA for the CDR3: TGTGCCAGCAGCCGGACAGGGGGGGGCCGGGAGCTGTTTTTT. The V call is TRBV9, the J call TRBJ2-2, with 10 nucleotides matching TRBD1. The CDR3 consists of 14 residues. Germline values: CDR1 SGDLS, CDR2 YYNGEE. V was pared by 4 bases and J by 9 bases, with 6 bases of the junction left unmatched.